These T cell receptor beta chains were read from a single sample in a study of T cell repertoires in cytomegalovirus infection. One entry per CDR3 protein, called by TCRdb with MiXCR from the reads. The table shows hundreds of thousands of distinct CDR3 sequences, with around 6.2% occurring only once. The sequenced sample consisted of PBMCs. Receptors were obtained from a human donor in good health (CMV status not recorded). Some clones in this sample may be carry-over from other donors' samples. Both conserved end residues are part of each CDR3. Fields, in order: V gene, clone size, D gene, J gene, CDR3 DNA, CDR3 protein. D genes are given only for firm matches. Size tells how often a clone was seen (once, few, many) or the class of an expanded clone, and some rows leave it out.

TRBV6-2/TRBV6-3	many	TRBD1	TRBJ1-6	TGTGCCAGCAAAAAGCCGGGACAGGGAAATTCACCCCTCCACTTT	CASKKPGQGNSPLHF
TRBV7-2	many	NA	TRBJ2-5	TGTGCCAGCAGCTTAGATGTTGAGACCCAGTACTTC	CASSLDVETQYF
TRBV20-1	few	TRBD1	TRBJ2-7	TGCAGTGCTAGAGAGGGACAGGGAGTCTACGAGCAGTACTTC	CSAREGQGVYEQYF
TRBV7-2	many	TRBD1	TRBJ2-7	TGTGCCAGCGGGGCAGGGGGTTCCTACGAGCAGTACTTC	CASGAGGSYEQYF
TRBV20-1	NA	NA	TRBJ2-1	TGCAGTGCTAGAATATCGACAGCACAACTGGATGAGCAGTTCTTC	CSARISTAQLDEQFF
TRBV7-2	many	NA	TRBJ2-3	TGTGCCAGCAGCTTAGACCCCTACGGAACTAGCACAGATACGCAGTATTTT	CASSLDPYGTSTDTQYF
TRBV20-1	many	TRBD1	TRBJ1-5	TGCAGTGCTAGCGGAGGACAGGGTTGGGGTCAGCCCCAGCATTTT	CSASGGQGWGQPQHF
TRBV25-1	many	NA	TRBJ1-6	TGTGCCAGCAGGAAGGGGAGGGACTCACCCCTCCACTTT	CASRKGRDSPLHF
TRBV7-2	many	NA	TRBJ2-1	TGTGCCAGCAGCTTAGGGCCGGGGGCGCAGTTCTTC	CASSLGPGAQFF
TRBV28	many	TRBD1	TRBJ2-5	TGTGCCAGCAGTTTAGGACAGGGGGAATTGGGGGAGACCCAGTACTTC	CASSLGQGELGETQYF
TRBV20-1	many	NA	TRBJ2-2	TGCAGTGCTAGAGATCGGGTAACTGGGAGGACCGGGGAGCTGTTTTTT	CSARDRVTGRTGELFF
TRBV29-1	many	NA	TRBJ1-5	TGCAGCGTTACGACAGCCACCAATCAGCCCCAGCATTTT	CSVTTATNQPQHF
TRBV28	many	NA	TRBJ1-1	TGTGCCAGCCTGGACGGGGGAGGCACTGAAGCTTTCTTT	CASLDGGGTEAFF
TRBV5-4	many	NA	TRBJ2-5	TGTGCCAGCAGCCAAACCGGGACTGAAGAGACCCAGTACTTC	CASSQTGTEETQYF
TRBV4-3	many	NA	TRBJ2-1	TGCGCCAGCAGCCCTACCAGTTCCTCTGAGCAGTTCTTC	CASSPTSSSEQFF
TRBV6-2/TRBV6-3	many	TRBD1	TRBJ1-5	TGTGCCAGCACAGGGGGAAGGGACAATCAGCCCCAGCATTTT	CASTGGRDNQPQHF
TRBV28	many	TRBD1	TRBJ1-4	TGTGCCAGCAGTTTTTCATCAGGGGGTTGGGATGAAAAACTGTTTTTT	CASSFSSGGWDEKLFF
TRBV7-6	many	TRBD2	TRBJ2-1	TGTGCCAGCAGCTTAACGGGACTAGCGGGGGGGATTGGCAATGAGCAGTTCTTC	CASSLTGLAGGIGNEQFF
TRBV20-1	few	NA	TRBJ1-5	TGCAGTGCTGGGACTTATAACCCAGGGTGGCATCAGCCCCAGCATTTT	CSAGTYNPGWHQPQHF
TRBV7-2	medium-sized	TRBD1	TRBJ1-2	TGTGCCAGCAGCGTGGGACAGGGTTATGGCTACACCTTC	CASSVGQGYGYTF
TRBV7-8	many	NA	TRBJ1-2	TGTGCCAGCAGCTTAGCCCCGGCCTATGGCTACACCTTC	CASSLAPAYGYTF
TRBV14	many	NA	TRBJ2-5	TGTGCCAGCAGCAGAATCGACAGGAAAGAGACCCAGTACTTC	CASSRIDRKETQYF
TRBV7-9	many	TRBD1	TRBJ2-7	TGTGCCAGCAGCTCTCCGGGACAGGGGCGACCTTACGAGCAGTACTTC	CASSSPGQGRPYEQYF
TRBV7-2	many	NA	TRBJ1-1	TGTGCCAGCAGACCCAACAGGGACCCGAACACTGAAGCTTTCTTT	CASRPNRDPNTEAFF
TRBV20-1	few	NA	TRBJ2-5	TGCAGTGCCAGAGAGGGGACTGCCGGGGTGACCCAGTACTTC	CSAREGTAGVTQYF
TRBV20-1	many	TRBD1	TRBJ2-1	TGCAGTGCTAGATTGGGACAGGGGATCAATGAGCAGTTCTTC	CSARLGQGINEQFF
TRBV5-1	NA	TRBD1	TRBJ2-7	TGCGCCAGCAGCTCTGGCCGGGACAGGGGCCCAACGGGGGAGCAGTACTTC	CASSSGRDRGPTGEQYF
TRBV6-5	many	TRBD2	TRBJ2-3	TGTGCCAGCAGCTCCCTGCGGGGGGCCTCAGATACGCAGTATTTT	CASSSLRGASDTQYF
TRBV23-1	many	NA	TRBJ2-7	TGCGCCAGCAGTCAAACGGGTCGAAGCCCCTACGAGCAGTACTTC	CASSQTGRSPYEQYF
TRBV27	many	TRBD2	TRBJ2-7	TGTGCCAGCAGTTCCGGGACTAGCGGGGGGCTCTACGAGCAGTACTTC	CASSSGTSGGLYEQYF
TRBV5-1	once	NA	TRBJ2-7	TGCGCCAGCACCTTCTATGGGGGGGCCATATCCGAGCAGTACTTC	CASTFYGGAISEQYF
TRBV20-1	many	NA	TRBJ2-7	TGCAGTGCCAGTGACAACGGAAACGAGCAGTACTTC	CSASDNGNEQYF
TRBV2	many	TRBD1	TRBJ2-5	TGTGCCGCCATGGACAGGGGAAGGGAGACCCAGTACTTC	CAAMDRGRETQYF